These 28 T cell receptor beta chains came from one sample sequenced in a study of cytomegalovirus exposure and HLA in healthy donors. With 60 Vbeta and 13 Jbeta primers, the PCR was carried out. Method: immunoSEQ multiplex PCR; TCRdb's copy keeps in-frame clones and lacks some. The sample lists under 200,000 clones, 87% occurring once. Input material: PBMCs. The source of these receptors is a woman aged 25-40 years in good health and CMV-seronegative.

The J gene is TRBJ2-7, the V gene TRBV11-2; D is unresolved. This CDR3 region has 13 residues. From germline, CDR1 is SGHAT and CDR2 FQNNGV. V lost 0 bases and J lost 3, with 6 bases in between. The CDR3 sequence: CASSLDERYEQYF. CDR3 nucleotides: TGTGCCAGCAGCTTAGATGAGCGCTACGAGCAGTACTTC.

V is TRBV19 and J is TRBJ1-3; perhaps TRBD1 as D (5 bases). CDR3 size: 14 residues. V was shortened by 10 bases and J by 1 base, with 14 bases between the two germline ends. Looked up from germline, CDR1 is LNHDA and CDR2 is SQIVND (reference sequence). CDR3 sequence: CATRAGGSGNTIYF. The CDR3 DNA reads TGTGCCACCAGGGCCGGGGGGTCTGGAAACACCATATATTTT. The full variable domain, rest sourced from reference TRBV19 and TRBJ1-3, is DGGITQSPKYLFRKEGQNVTLSCEQNLNHDAMYWYRQDPGQGLRLIYYSQIVNDFQKGDIAEGYSVSREKKESFPLTVTSAQKNPTAFYLCATRAGGSGNTIYFGEGSWLTVV.

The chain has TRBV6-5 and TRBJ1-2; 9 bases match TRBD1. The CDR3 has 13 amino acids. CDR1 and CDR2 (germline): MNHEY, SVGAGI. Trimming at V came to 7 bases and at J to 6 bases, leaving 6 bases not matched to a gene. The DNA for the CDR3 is TGTGCCAGCAAAAGGGGACAGGGCCATGGCTACACCTTC. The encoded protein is CASKRGQGHGYTF.

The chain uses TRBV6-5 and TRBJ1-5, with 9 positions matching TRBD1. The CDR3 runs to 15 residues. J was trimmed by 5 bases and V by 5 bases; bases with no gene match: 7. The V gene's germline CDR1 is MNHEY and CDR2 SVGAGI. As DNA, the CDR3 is TGTGCCAGCAGTCCCTGGACAGGGGTCCATCAGCCCCAGCATTTT. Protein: CASSPWTGVHQPQHF.

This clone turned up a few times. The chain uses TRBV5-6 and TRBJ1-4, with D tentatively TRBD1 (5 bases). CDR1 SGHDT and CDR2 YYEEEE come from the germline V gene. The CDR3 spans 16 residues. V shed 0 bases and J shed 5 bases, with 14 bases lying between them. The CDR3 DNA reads TGTGCCAGCAGCTTGGCCGGAAGGGGTTTGAATGAAAAACTGTTTTTT. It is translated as CASSLAGRGLNEKLFF.

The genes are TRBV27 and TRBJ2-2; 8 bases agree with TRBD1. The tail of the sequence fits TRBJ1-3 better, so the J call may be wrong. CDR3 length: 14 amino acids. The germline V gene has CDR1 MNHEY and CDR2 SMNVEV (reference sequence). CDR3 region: CASSLRGLKDTIYF. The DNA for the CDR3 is TGTGCCAGCAGTCTCAGGGGGCTTAAAGACACCATATATTTT.

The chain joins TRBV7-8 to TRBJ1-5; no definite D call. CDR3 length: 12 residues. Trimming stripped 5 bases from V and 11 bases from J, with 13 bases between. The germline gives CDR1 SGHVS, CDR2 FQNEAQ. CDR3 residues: CASSRPTGSQHF. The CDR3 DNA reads TGTGCCAGCAGCCGACCTACGGGGTCCCAGCATTTT.

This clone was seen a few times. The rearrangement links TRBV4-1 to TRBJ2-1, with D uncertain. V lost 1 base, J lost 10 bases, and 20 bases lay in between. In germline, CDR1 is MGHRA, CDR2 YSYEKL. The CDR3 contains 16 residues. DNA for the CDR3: TGCGCCAGCAGCCAAGTTAACCTAGTAGTAAGCGACGAGCAGTTCTTC. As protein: CASSQVNLVVSDEQFF.

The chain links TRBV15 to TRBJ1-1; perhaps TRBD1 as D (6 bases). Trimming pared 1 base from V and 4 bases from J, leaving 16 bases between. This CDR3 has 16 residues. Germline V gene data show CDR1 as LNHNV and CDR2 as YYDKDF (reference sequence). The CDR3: CATSRGMDSWSTEAFF. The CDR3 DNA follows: TGTGCCACCAGCAGAGGAATGGACAGTTGGAGCACTGAAGCTTTCTTT.

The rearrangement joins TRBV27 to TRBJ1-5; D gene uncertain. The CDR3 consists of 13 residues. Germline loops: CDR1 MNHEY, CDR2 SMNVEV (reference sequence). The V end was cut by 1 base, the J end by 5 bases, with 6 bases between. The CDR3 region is CASSLLGDQPQHF. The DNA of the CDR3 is TGTGCCAGCAGTTTATTGGGCGATCAGCCCCAGCATTTT.

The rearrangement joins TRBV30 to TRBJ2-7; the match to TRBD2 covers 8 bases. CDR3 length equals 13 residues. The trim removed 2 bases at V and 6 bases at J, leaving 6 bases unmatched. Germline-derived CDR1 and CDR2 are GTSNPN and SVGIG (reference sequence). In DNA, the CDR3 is TGTGCCTGGAGTCGAGCGGGAGTGATCGAGCAGTACTTC. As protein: CAWSRAGVIEQYF.

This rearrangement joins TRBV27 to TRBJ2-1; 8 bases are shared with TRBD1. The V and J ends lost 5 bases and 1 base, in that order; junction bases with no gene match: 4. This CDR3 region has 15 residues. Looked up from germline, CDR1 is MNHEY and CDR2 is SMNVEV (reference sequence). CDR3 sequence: CASSLGDRSYNEQFF. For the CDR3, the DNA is TGTGCCAGCAGTCTTGGGGACAGGTCCTACAATGAGCAGTTCTTC.

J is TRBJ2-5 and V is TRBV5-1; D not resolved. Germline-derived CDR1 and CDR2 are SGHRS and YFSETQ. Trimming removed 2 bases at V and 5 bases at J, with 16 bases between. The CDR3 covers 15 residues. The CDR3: CASSLFDGPAETQYF. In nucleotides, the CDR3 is TGCGCCAGCAGCTTATTTGATGGTCCCGCGGAGACCCAGTACTTC. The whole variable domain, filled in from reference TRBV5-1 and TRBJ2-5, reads KAGVTQTPRYLIKTRGQQVTLSCSPISGHRSVSWYQQTPGQGLQFLFEYFSETQRNKGNFPGRFSGRQFSNSRSEMNVSTLELGDSALYLCASSLFDGPAETQYFGPGTRLLVL.

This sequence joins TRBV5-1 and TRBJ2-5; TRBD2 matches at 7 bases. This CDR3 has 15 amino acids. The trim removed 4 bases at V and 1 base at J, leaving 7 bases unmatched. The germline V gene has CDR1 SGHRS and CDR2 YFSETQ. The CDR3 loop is CASSLYGGTQETQYF. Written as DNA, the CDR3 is TGCGCCAGCAGCCTGTACGGGGGGACCCAAGAGACCCAGTACTTC. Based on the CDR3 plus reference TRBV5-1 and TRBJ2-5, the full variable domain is KAGVTQTPRYLIKTRGQQVTLSCSPISGHRSVSWYQQTPGQGLQFLFEYFSETQRNKGNFPGRFSGRQFSNSRSEMNVSTLELGDSALYLCASSLYGGTQETQYFGPGTRLLVL.

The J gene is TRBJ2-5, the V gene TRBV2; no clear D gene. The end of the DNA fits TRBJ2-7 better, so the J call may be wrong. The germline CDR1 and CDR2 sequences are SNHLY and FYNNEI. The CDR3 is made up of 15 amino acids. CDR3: CASSAQTLSSYEQYF. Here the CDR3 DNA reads TGTGCCAGCAGTGCACAGACATTGAGCTCCTACGAGCAGTACTTC.

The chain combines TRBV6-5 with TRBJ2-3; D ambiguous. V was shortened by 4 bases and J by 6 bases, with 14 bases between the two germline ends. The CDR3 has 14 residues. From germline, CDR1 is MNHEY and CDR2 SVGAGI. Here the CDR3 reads CASSSFYPPDTQYF. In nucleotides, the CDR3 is TGTGCCAGCAGTTCATTCTACCCCCCGGATACGCAGTATTTT.

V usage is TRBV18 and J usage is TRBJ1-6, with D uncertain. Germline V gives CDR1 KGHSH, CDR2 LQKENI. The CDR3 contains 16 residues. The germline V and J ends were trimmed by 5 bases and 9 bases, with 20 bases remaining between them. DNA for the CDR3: TGTGCCAGCTCAAGAGCCGGTACCCAGGCGGGTTCACCCCTCCACTTT. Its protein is CASSRAGTQAGSPLHF.

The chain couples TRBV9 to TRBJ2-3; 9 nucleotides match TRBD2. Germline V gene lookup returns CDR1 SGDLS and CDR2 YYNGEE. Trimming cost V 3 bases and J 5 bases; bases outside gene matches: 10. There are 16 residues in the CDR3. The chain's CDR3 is CASSGGGGAQVDTQYF. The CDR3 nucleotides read TGTGCCAGCAGCGGCGGCGGGGGGGCCCAAGTAGATACGCAGTATTTT.

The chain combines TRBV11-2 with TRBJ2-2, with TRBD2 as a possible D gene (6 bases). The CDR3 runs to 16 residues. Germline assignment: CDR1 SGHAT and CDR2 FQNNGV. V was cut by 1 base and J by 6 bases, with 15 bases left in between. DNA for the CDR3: TGTGCCAGCAGCTTAGCATTCGGGAGTCTTGCCGGGGAGCTGTTTTTT. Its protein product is CASSLAFGSLAGELFF.

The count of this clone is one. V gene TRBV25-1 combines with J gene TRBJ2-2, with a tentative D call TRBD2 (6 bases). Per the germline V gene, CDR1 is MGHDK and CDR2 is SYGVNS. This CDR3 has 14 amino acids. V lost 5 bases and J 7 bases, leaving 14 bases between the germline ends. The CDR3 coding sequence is TGTGCCAGCAGTCCCTCCGGCGGGATCGGGGAGCTGTTTTTT. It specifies CASSPSGGIGELFF.

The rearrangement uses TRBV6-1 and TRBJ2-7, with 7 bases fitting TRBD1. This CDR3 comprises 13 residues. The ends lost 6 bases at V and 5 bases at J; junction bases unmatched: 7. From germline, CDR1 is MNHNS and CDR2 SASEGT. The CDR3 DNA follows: TGTGCCAGCAGCCACAGGGGTGTCGACGAGCAGTACTTC. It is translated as CASSHRGVDEQYF.

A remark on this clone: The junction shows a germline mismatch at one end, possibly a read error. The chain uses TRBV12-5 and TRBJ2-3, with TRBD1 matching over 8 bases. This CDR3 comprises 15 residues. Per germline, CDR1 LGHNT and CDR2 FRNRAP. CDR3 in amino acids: CASGFRQGIVDMQYF. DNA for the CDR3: TGTGCTAGTGGTTTCCGACAGGGGATTGTAGATATGCAGTATTTT. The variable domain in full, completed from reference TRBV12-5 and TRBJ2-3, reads DARVTQTPRHKVTEMGQEVTMRCQPILGHNTVFWYRQTMMQGLELLAYFRNRAPLDDSGMPKDRFSAEMPDATLATLKIQPSEPRDSAVYFCASGFRQGIVDMQYFGPGTRLTVL.

The CDR3 region is CASSELVLSYNEQFF. In nucleotides, the CDR3 is TGTGCCAGCAGTGAACTAGTTCTCTCCTACAATGAGCAGTTCTTC. V and J are TRBV6-1 and TRBJ2-1, with D uncertain. CDR3 length equals 15 residues. The germline V gene has CDR1 MNHNS and CDR2 SASEGT. V was trimmed by 2 bases and J by 0 bases, leaving 8 bases between them.

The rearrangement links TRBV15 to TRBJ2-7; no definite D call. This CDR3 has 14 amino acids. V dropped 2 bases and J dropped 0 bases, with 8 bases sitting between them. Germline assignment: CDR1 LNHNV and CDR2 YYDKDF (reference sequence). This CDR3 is CATSRPGSSYEQYF. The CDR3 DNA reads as TGTGCCACCAGCAGACCCGGGTCCTCCTACGAGCAGTACTTC.

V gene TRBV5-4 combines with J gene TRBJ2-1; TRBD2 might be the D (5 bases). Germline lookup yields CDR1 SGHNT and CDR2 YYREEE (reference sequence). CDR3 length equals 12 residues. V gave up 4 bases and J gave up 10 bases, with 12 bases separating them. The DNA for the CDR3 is TGTGCCAGCAGCCCTACACCGGGGGAGCAGTTCTTC. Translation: CASSPTPGEQFF.

The CDR3 sequence is CASSQWTGKNEQYF. Here the CDR3 DNA reads TGTGCCAGCAGCCAATGGACAGGGAAGAACGAGCAGTACTTC. The chain links TRBV13 to TRBJ2-5; 8 nucleotides agree with TRBD1. Matching the DNA end better, TRBJ2-7 makes the J call doubtful. CDR3 size: 14 residues. Per germline, CDR1 PRHDT and CDR2 FYEKMQ (reference sequence).

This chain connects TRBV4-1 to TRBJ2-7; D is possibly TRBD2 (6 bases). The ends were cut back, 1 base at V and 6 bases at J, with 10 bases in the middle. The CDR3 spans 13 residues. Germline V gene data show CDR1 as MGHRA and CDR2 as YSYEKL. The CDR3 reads CASSQVKGGEQYF. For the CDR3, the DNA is TGCGCCAGCAGCCAAGTCAAGGGAGGCGAGCAGTACTTC.

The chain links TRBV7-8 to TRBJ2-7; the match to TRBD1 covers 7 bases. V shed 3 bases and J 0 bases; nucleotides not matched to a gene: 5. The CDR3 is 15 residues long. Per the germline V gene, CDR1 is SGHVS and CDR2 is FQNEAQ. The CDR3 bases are TGTGCCAGCAGCTTTGTCCGGGACAGCTCCTACGAGCAGTACTTC. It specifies CASSFVRDSSYEQYF. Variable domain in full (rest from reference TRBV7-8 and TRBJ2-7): GAGVSQSPRYKVAKRGQDVALRCDPISGHVSLFWYQQALGQGPEFLTYFQNEAQLDKSGLPSDRFFAERPEGSVSTLKIQRTQQEDSAVYLCASSFVRDSSYEQYFGPGTRLTVT.